The 26 T cell receptor beta chains in this list originate from one sample, sequenced in a study of post-analysis software for immune sequencing data. No cognate antigen is known for these TCRs. Broader study findings: There were four or five TRBV segments more frequent in patients than controls, and TRBV5-6, TRBV5-1 and TRBV20-1 were among them.

The authors incorporated unique molecular identifiers into the TCR beta cDNA libraries. TCRdb re-called the PCR reads with MiXCR, one entry per CDR3 protein. Of 820,000 or so distinct CDR3 sequences in the sample, under 70% were seen once. Material for sequencing was blood. The receptor source for this set is a girl aged 10 to 17 with multiple sclerosis.

The CDR3 coding sequence is TGCAGCGTACAGGTCCGTACTGAAGCTTTCTTT. It specifies CSVQVRTEAFF. This chain uses TRBV29-1 with TRBJ1-1; a weak D match, TRBD1 (5 bases). CDR1 is SQVTM and CDR2 is ANQGSEA in the germline V gene. V gave up 6 bases and J gave up 5 bases, with 10 bases separating them. This CDR3 contains 11 residues. Together with reference TRBV29-1 and TRBJ1-1, the CDR3 gives the full variable domain: SAVISQKPSRDICQRGTSLTIQCQVDSQVTMMFWYRQQPGQSLTLIATANQGSEATYESGFVIDKFPISRPNLTFSTLTVSNMSPEDSSIYLCSVQVRTEAFFGQGTRLTVV.

This clonotype was detected only a few times. CDR3 DNA sequence: TGCAGTGCTAGACTAGCGGGAGGGCACCCCTACGAGCAGTACTTC. It encodes CSARLAGGHPYEQYF. The chain uses TRBV20-1 and TRBJ2-7; 12 nucleotides line up with TRBD2. The CDR3 loop spans 15 amino acids. The germline V gene encodes CDR1 DFQATT and CDR2 SNEGSKA (reference sequence). V lost 2 bases to trimming and J lost 2 bases; unmatched junction nucleotides: 4.

The chain links TRBV2 to TRBJ2-3; tentatively, D is TRBD2 (6 bases). The CDR3 sequence is 14 residues long. With 0 bases removed from V and 7 bases from J, the gap between germline ends came to 11 bases. Germline V lookup: CDR1 SNHLY, CDR2 FYNNEI. CDR3 DNA sequence: TGTGCCAGCAGTGAAGCTTCTAGCGCTAATACGCAGTATTTT. It encodes CASSEASSANTQYF.

The V call is TRBV7-9, the J call TRBJ2-3, with D hard to call. The V end lost 5 bases, the J end lost 6 bases, and 15 bases lay between the germline ends. The germline CDR1 and CDR2 sequences are SEHNR and FQNEAQ (reference sequence). This CDR3 comprises 14 residues. The CDR3 sequence: CASSPYTTTDTQYF. In DNA, the CDR3 is TGTGCCAGCAGCCCCTATACAACGACGGATACGCAGTATTTT.

This clonotype was picked up a small number of times. The chain recombines TRBV20-1 with TRBJ2-1; 11 bases fit TRBD2. The trim removed 3 bases at V and 3 bases at J, leaving 10 bases unmatched. The CDR3 has 17 amino acids. In germline, CDR1 is DFQATT, CDR2 SNEGSKA (reference sequence). The CDR3 DNA follows: TGCAGTGCTAGGGATCTTAGCGGGGGGGCCTTCTACAATGAGCAGTTCTTC. This codes for CSARDLSGGAFYNEQFF.

This chain joins TRBV10-3 and TRBJ2-1; no firm D call. Trimming took 7 bases from V and 5 from J, leaving 12 bases between them. The germline V gene encodes CDR1 ENHRY and CDR2 SYGVKD. The CDR3 spans 13 residues. The CDR3 here is CAITDGSHNEQFF. In nucleotides, the CDR3 is TGTGCCATCACCGACGGGTCCCACAATGAGCAGTTCTTC.

V is TRBV10-3 and J is TRBJ1-1, with D perhaps TRBD1 (5 bases). The ends were cut back, 4 bases at V and 0 bases at J, with 9 bases in the middle. The CDR3 spans 14 residues. Germline V gene lookup returns CDR1 ENHRY and CDR2 SYGVKD. The chain's CDR3 is CAISGQLMNTEAFF. The CDR3 DNA is TGTGCCATCAGTGGACAGCTTATGAACACTGAAGCTTTCTTT.

This clonotype has a handful of counts. The chain employs TRBV29-1 and TRBJ2-3; the D gene could be TRBD1 or TRBD2 (5 bases each). V dropped 6 bases and J dropped 3 bases, with 19 bases sitting between them. Germline V gene data show CDR1 as SQVTM and CDR2 as ANQGSEA. The CDR3 is 15 amino acids. The CDR3 sequence is CSVVVPGPQTDTQYF. DNA of the CDR3: TGCAGCGTCGTCGTTCCGGGACCCCAAACAGATACGCAGTATTTT.

J is TRBJ1-5 and V is TRBV5-1; D is unresolved. The CDR3 has 13 residues. Germline assignment: CDR1 SGHRS and CDR2 YFSETQ. V was trimmed by 0 bases and J by 4 bases, leaving 5 bases between them. CDR3 DNA sequence: TGCGCCAGCAGCTTGGCCTCAAATCAGCCCCAGCATTTT. Its translation: CASSLASNQPQHF.

A single count supports this clonotype. The V gene is TRBV29-1, the J gene TRBJ1-2; D is unclear. V was clipped by 3 bases and J by 4 bases, with 15 bases between them. The CDR3 consists of 14 residues. Germline V gene sequence: CDR1 SQVTM, CDR2 ANQGSEA. In nucleotides, the CDR3 is TGCAGCGTTGAGGAGGGAGCGGCGGGCTATGGCTACACCTTC. Its translation is CSVEEGAAGYGYTF.

The genes are TRBV25-1 and TRBJ2-2, with 7 bases aligning to TRBD2. Germline V lookup: CDR1 MGHDK, CDR2 SYGVNS. This CDR3 comprises 14 residues. V shed 0 bases, J shed 8 bases, and the junction held 3 bases outside the gene matches. The DNA for the CDR3 is TGTGCCAGCAGTGAATATTGGGGGGGAGGGGAGCTGTTTTTT. It yields the protein CASSEYWGGGELFF.

V gene TRBV5-6 combines with J gene TRBJ2-4; 13 bases fit TRBD2. The end of the DNA is better explained by TRBJ2-7, so the J call may be wrong. CDR3 length: 20 amino acids. The V gene's germline CDR1 is SGHDT and CDR2 YYEEEE. The chain's CDR3 is CASSFPGLAGYKGVGYEQYF. CDR3 coding DNA: TGTGCCAGCAGCTTTCCGGGACTAGCGGGATACAAGGGAGTCGGCTACGAGCAGTACTTC.

The chain joins TRBV20-1 to TRBJ2-7; tentatively, D is TRBD1 or TRBD2 (5 bases each). Germline V gives CDR1 DFQATT, CDR2 SNEGSKA (reference sequence). The CDR3 totals 14 residues. V shed 3 bases and J shed 0 bases, with 12 bases lying between them. The CDR3 region is CSASWDGSSYEQYF. The CDR3, as DNA: TGCAGTGCTAGCTGGGACGGATCCTCCTACGAGCAGTACTTC.

This clonotype appeared a few times. This CDR3 reads CAIRGGEVYEQYF. Here the CDR3 DNA reads TGTGCCATCCGGGGGGGGGAAGTATACGAGCAGTACTTC. V usage is TRBV10-3 and J usage is TRBJ2-7; TRBD2 matches at 8 bases. The J segment lost 4 bases and the V segment lost 8 bases, leaving 7 bases of the junction unmatched. The CDR3 has 13 amino acids. Germline assignment: CDR1 ENHRY and CDR2 SYGVKD.

The chain is built from TRBV29-1 and TRBJ2-2; 10 positions agree with TRBD2. Germline V gene lookup returns CDR1 SQVTM and CDR2 ANQGSEA. Unmatched junction bases numbered 8, after V lost 7 bases and J lost 6 bases. The CDR3 is made up of 14 amino acids. The CDR3 nucleotides are TGCAGCGCGGGTGGTCTAGCGGGGGCCGGGGAGCTGTTTTTT. Translation gives CSAGGLAGAGELFF.

The rearrangement joins TRBV7-9 to TRBJ2-7; TRBD1 matches at 8 bases. V shed 5 bases and J 1 base; nucleotides not matched to a gene: 22. Looked up from germline, CDR1 is SEHNR and CDR2 is FQNEAQ (reference sequence). CDR3 length: 20 amino acids. The CDR3 nucleotides read TGTGCCAGCAGCGCTCCTGCGAGACAGGGGATGAGGGGGAAGTCCTACGAGCAGTACTTC. Amino acids: CASSAPARQGMRGKSYEQYF.

The chain has TRBV7-9 and TRBJ2-1; TRBD2 aligns across 14 bases. The CDR3 is made up of 16 amino acids. Trimming removed 4 bases from V and 5 bases from J; junction bases left unmatched: 4. Germline lookup yields CDR1 SEHNR and CDR2 FQNEAQ (reference sequence). The CDR3 here is CASSWGGLAGDNEQFF. The DNA of the CDR3 is TGTGCCAGCAGCTGGGGGGGACTAGCGGGGGACAATGAGCAGTTCTTC.

The sample holds a few counts of this clonotype. It may be a read error: a sequence one base away is much more abundant. The genes are TRBV6-4 and TRBJ2-5; 10 nucleotides match TRBD1. With V trimmed by 2 bases and J by 3 bases, 0 bases remained unmatched. This CDR3 is built from 14 residues. The germline V gene encodes CDR1 MRHNA and CDR2 SNTAGT. The CDR3 sequence: CASSDGTGEETQYF. The CDR3 DNA is TGTGCCAGCAGTGACGGGACAGGGGAAGAGACCCAGTACTTC.

V usage is TRBV20-1 and J usage is TRBJ1-1; 7 positions agree with TRBD1. The length of the CDR3 is 14 residues. Germline CDR1 is DFQATT and CDR2 is SNEGSKA (reference sequence). J gave up 4 bases and V 4 bases, and 9 bases lay outside the gene matches. The CDR3 nucleotides read TGCAGTGCTAACGATTTCAGGGGGAGCACTGAAGCTTTCTTT. Residues: CSANDFRGSTEAFF.

The J gene is TRBJ2-4, the V gene TRBV7-6, with D possibly being TRBD1 (7 bases). Trimming removed 4 bases from V and 0 bases from J, with 22 bases in between. The CDR3 sequence is 19 residues long. Germline V gene lookup returns CDR1 SGHVS and CDR2 FNYEAQ. The CDR3 coding sequence is TGTGCCAGCAGCTCCCTTAGCGGCACAGGGGCTCTAGCCAAAAACATTCAGTACTTC. Translating gives CASSSLSGTGALAKNIQYF.

The chain carries TRBV2 and TRBJ1-2; TRBD1 is a possible D gene (5 bases). The V gene lost 3 bases and the J gene lost 4 bases, with 6 bases spanning the gap. This CDR3 comprises 12 residues. Germline V gives CDR1 SNHLY, CDR2 FYNNEI. Here the CDR3 reads CASSETVYGYTF. The CDR3 DNA sequence: TGTGCCAGCAGTGAGACAGTCTATGGCTACACCTTC.

The V call is TRBV7-2, the J call TRBJ1-2, with 11 positions matching TRBD1. Germline trimming cut 4 bases from V and 4 bases from J; bases unmatched to any gene: 5. The germline CDR1 and CDR2 sequences are SGHTA and FQGNSA. The CDR3 loop spans 15 amino acids. For the CDR3, the DNA is TGTGCCAGCAGCTCTTGGGACAGGGGGATCTATGGCTACACCTTC. Translated: CASSSWDRGIYGYTF.

V is TRBV2 and J is TRBJ2-4; 8 bases match TRBD1. There are 20 residues in the CDR3. Unmatched junction bases numbered 21, after V lost 6 bases and J lost 2 bases. In germline, CDR1 is SNHLY, CDR2 FYNNEI. The CDR3 protein is CASSPKKLLMDRATKNIQYF. The CDR3 DNA sequence: TGTGCCAGCAGCCCAAAAAAACTGTTGATGGACAGGGCGACCAAAAACATTCAGTACTTC.

This clonotype has a handful of counts. The V call is TRBV12-3 or TRBV12-4, the J call TRBJ2-7; no definite D call. Trimming left V 3 bases short and J 4 bases short, with 7 bases between. This CDR3 is 12 amino acids long. The CDR3 sequence: CASSLNDYEQYF. CDR3 DNA sequence: TGTGCCAGCAGTTTGAACGATTACGAGCAGTACTTC.

This chain uses TRBV12-3 or TRBV12-4 with TRBJ1-1; D uncertain. Trimming left V 8 bases short and J 9 bases short, with 13 bases between. CDR3 length equals 11 residues. The CDR3 DNA is TGTGCCAGCGGCTGGGGTCTACAAGCTTTCTTT. Residues: CASGWGLQAFF.

This clonotype has more than one count but fewer than ten. The chain joins TRBV5-1 to TRBJ2-7; D tentatively reads TRBD1 or TRBD2 (5 bases each). There are 14 residues in the CDR3. V lost 2 bases to trimming and J lost 1 base, with 10 bases between them. Per the germline V gene, CDR1 is SGHRS and CDR2 is YFSETQ. The DNA for the CDR3 is TGCGCCAGCAGCTTCCGGGACCATTCCTACGAGCAGTACTTC. As protein: CASSFRDHSYEQYF.